This is a list of T cell receptor beta chains from one sample in a study of cytomegalovirus exposure and HLA in healthy donors. Clones were sequenced by immunoSEQ multiplex PCR, and TCRdb holds only the in-frame ones, with some missing. This sample carries 100,000 to 150,000 clones, around 75% of them seen once, and the ten largest clones take less than 9.5%. Sequencing used PBMCs. These receptors were taken from a woman in her fifties or sixties in good health and CMV-seropositive. Both conserved end residues are part of each CDR3. The D gene is left open where the match is weak. Clone size is shown for a subset of rows, as once, few, many or a class of expanded clone.

v_gene	j_gene	d_gene	abundance	CDR3nt	CDR3aa
TRBV6-5	TRBJ2-7	TRBD1	-	TGTGCCAGCAGTTTCGATGGACAGGGTTACGAGCAGTACTTC	CASSFDGQGYEQYF
TRBV19	TRBJ1-5	-	-	TGTGCCAGCGAGGAATTGCGGGATGGACAGCCCCAGCATTTT	CASEELRDGQPQHF
TRBV6-5	TRBJ1-3	-	-	TGTGCCAGCAGACCACAGTACCCTGGAAACACCATATATTTT	CASRPQYPGNTIYF
TRBV7-2	TRBJ1-6	TRBD1	-	TGTGCCAGCAGCCCTCCCTGGGGACAGGGATTCAGGTGG	CASSPPWGQGFRW
TRBV30	TRBJ2-3	-	few	TGTGCCTGGTGTCCCCAGCGTAGCACAGATACGCAGTATTTT	CAWCPQRSTDTQYF
TRBV4-2	TRBJ2-1	-	-	TGTGCCAGCAGCCAAGTTCAACAGGGCGGGTCCTACAATGAGCAGTTCTTC	CASSQVQQGGSYNEQFF
TRBV5-4	TRBJ1-1	-	-	TGTGCCAGCAGCTGGGGGACTAGGCCCTCCTTGAACACTGAAGCTTTCTTT	CASSWGTRPSLNTEAFF
TRBV2	TRBJ2-3	TRBD2	few	TGTGCCAGCAGTGGGTTGAGCGGGAGTCAAGATACGCAGTATTTT	CASSGLSGSQDTQYF
TRBV7-7	TRBJ2-3	TRBD2	-	TGTGCTAGCAGCTTGAGCGGGGGGGCCACAGATACGCAGTATTTT	CASSLSGGATDTQYF
TRBV10-3	TRBJ1-2	-	-	TGTGCCATCAGTGTAGCGGCGCTTGACTATGGCTACACCTTC	CAISVAALDYGYTF